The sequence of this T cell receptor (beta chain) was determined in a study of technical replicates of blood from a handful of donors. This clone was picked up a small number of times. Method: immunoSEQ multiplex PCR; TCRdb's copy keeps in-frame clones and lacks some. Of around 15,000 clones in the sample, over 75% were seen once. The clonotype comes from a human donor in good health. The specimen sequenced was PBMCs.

The CDR3 DNA is TGTGCCAGCAGCCCTCTTGCAGCGGGGGACTACGAGCAGTACTTC. Its protein product is CASSPLAAGDYEQYF. V usage is TRBV6-5 and J usage is TRBJ2-7; 8 bases are shared with TRBD2. V lost 6 bases to trimming and J lost 3 bases; unmatched junction nucleotides: 10. Germline V lookup: CDR1 MNHEY, CDR2 SVGAGI. The CDR3 length is 15 residues.